Presented here are 22 T cell receptor beta chains from one specimen sequenced in a study of blood T cell repertoires in COVID-19. Produced via immunoSEQ multiplex PCR; TCRdb's table is partial and in-frame only. The profile covers about 220,000 clones, with roughly 80% appearing a single time and approximately 4.5% taken by the ten largest. The sample consisted of peripheral blood. The receptors shown here come from a woman aged 70-85 years with acute or convalescent COVID-19.

This chain connects TRBV7-9 to TRBJ2-7; 8 bases map to TRBD1. There are 15 residues in the CDR3. Germline V gives CDR1 SEHNR, CDR2 FQNEAQ (reference sequence). The ends lost 5 bases at V and 1 base at J; junction bases unmatched: 7. The CDR3: CASSGRTGSSYEQYF. As DNA, the CDR3 is TGTGCCAGCAGCGGCAGGACAGGGAGTTCCTACGAGCAGTACTTC.

The chain employs TRBV5-4 and TRBJ2-1, with 10 bases aligning to TRBD2. CDR1 is SGHNT and CDR2 is YYREEE in the germline V gene (reference sequence). J gave up 5 bases and V 2 bases, and 1 base lay outside the gene matches. The CDR3 contains 14 residues. The CDR3 DNA sequence: TGTGCCAGCAGCTTACTAGCGGGGAACAATGAGCAGTTCTTC. It is translated as CASSLLAGNNEQFF.

The V gene is TRBV7-2, the J gene TRBJ1-2; TRBD1 might be the D (6 bases). This CDR3 comprises 15 residues. The germline gives CDR1 SGHTA, CDR2 FQGNSA. Trimming removed 4 bases from V and 4 bases from J, with 16 bases in between. The CDR3 coding sequence is TGTGCCAGCAGCTCCTGGGACAAAGGGGCCTATGGCTACACCTTC. The encoded protein is CASSSWDKGAYGYTF. Based on the CDR3 plus reference TRBV7-2 and TRBJ1-2, the full variable domain is GAGVSQSPSNKVTEKGKDVELRCDPISGHTALYWYRQSLGQGLEFLIYFQGNSAPDKSGLPSDRFSAERTGGSVSTLTIQRTQQEDSAVYLCASSSWDKGAYGYTFGSGTRLTVV.

This sequence joins TRBV4-1 and TRBJ1-1; no reliable D call. V shed 8 bases and J shed 3 bases, with 25 bases lying between them. Germline loops: CDR1 MGHRA, CDR2 YSYEKL. The CDR3 has 17 residues. The DNA of the CDR3 is TGCGCCAGCCAAGCGCGGACTGGCAGCCATATGGACACTGAAGCTTTCTTT. Its protein is CASQARTGSHMDTEAFF.

The chain carries TRBV30 and TRBJ2-5; TRBD1 matches 7 bases. After removal of 3 bases from V and 2 bases from J, the junction contained 6 bases not matched to a gene. The CDR3 length is 14 residues. Germline loops: CDR1 GTSNPN, CDR2 SVGIG (reference sequence). CDR3 residues: CAWRTGLGQETQYF. The CDR3 DNA follows: TGTGCCTGGAGGACAGGGTTGGGGCAAGAGACCCAGTACTTC.

V is TRBV2 and J is TRBJ1-1, with D maybe TRBD1 (5 bases). The CDR3 loop spans 14 amino acids. Germline assignment: CDR1 SNHLY and CDR2 FYNNEI. Trimming removed 6 bases from V and 4 bases from J, with 15 bases in between. The chain's CDR3 is CASRVRVLRTEAFF. The CDR3 DNA reads TGTGCCAGCAGAGTCAGGGTCTTACGCACTGAAGCTTTCTTT. Full variable domain (remainder filled in from reference TRBV2 and TRBJ1-1): EPEVTQTPSHQVTQMGQEVILRCVPISNHLYFYWYRQILGQKVEFLVSFYNNEISEKSEIFDDQFSVERPDGSNFTLKIRSTKLEDSAMYFCASRVRVLRTEAFFGQGTRLTVV.

V and J are TRBV3-1 (or the pseudogene TRBV3-2) and TRBJ2-7; possibly TRBD2 for D (5 bases). The V end was cut by 1 base, the J end by 3 bases, with 16 bases between. CDR1 is LGHDT and CDR2 is YNNKEL in the germline V gene (reference sequence). The CDR3 contains 16 residues. The CDR3, as DNA: TGTGCCAGCAGCCAAGCCCCTAGCTTTGGATTCTACGAGCAGTACTTC. Its protein is CASSQAPSFGFYEQYF.

V and J are TRBV7-2 and TRBJ1-6; perhaps TRBD1 as D (5 bases). The germline V and J ends were trimmed by 1 base and 7 bases, with 5 bases remaining between them. Germline assignment: CDR1 SGHTA and CDR2 FQGNSA. The CDR3 has 13 amino acids. The CDR3 here is CASSLEGNSPLHF. DNA of the CDR3: TGTGCCAGCAGCTTAGAGGGGAATTCACCCCTCCACTTT. The full variable domain, its missing parts supplied by reference TRBV7-2 and TRBJ1-6, is GAGVSQSPSNKVTEKGKDVELRCDPISGHTALYWYRQSLGQGLEFLIYFQGNSAPDKSGLPSDRFSAERTGGSVSTLTIQRTQQEDSAVYLCASSLEGNSPLHFGNGTRLTVT.

V and J are TRBV5-1 and TRBJ1-6; D may be TRBD1 (6 bases). Germline CDR1 reads SGHRS; CDR2 reads YFSETQ. The germline V and J ends were trimmed by 4 bases and 2 bases, with 19 bases remaining between them. This CDR3 region has 18 residues. The CDR3: CASSRGAQGLTYNSPLHF. The CDR3, as DNA: TGCGCCAGCAGCCGGGGGGCACAGGGACTAACCTATAATTCACCCCTCCACTTT. Looking up the rest from reference TRBV5-1 and TRBJ1-6 gives the full variable domain: KAGVTQTPRYLIKTRGQQVTLSCSPISGHRSVSWYQQTPGQGLQFLFEYFSETQRNKGNFPGRFSGRQFSNSRSEMNVSTLELGDSALYLCASSRGAQGLTYNSPLHFGNGTRLTVT.

The V call is TRBV5-4, the J call TRBJ1-6; maybe TRBD1 (6 bases). V was pared by 2 bases and J by 11 bases, with 14 bases between. This CDR3 has 14 residues. Germline-derived CDR1 and CDR2 are SGHNT and YYREEE (reference sequence). The CDR3 protein is CASSFQGIMAPLHF. CDR3 coding DNA: TGTGCCAGCAGCTTCCAGGGGATCATGGCACCCCTCCACTTT.

The table lists this clone with a count of one. J is TRBJ1-1 and V is TRBV6-6; unclear D gene. The CDR3 consists of 17 residues. Germline assignment: CDR1 MNHNY and CDR2 SVGAGI (reference sequence). V lost 5 bases and J 5 bases, leaving 24 bases between the germline ends. The CDR3 sequence: CASSGSANSEEFTEAFF. CDR3 sequence (DNA): TGTGCCAGCAGTGGATCGGCCAACTCAGAGGAGTTTACTGAAGCTTTCTTT.

V usage is TRBV24-1 and J usage is TRBJ1-2; no clear D. Between the trimmed V and J ends, which lost 5 bases and 1 base, there was a span of 4 bases. CDR3 length: 12 residues. Germline CDR1 reads KGHDR; CDR2 reads SFDVKD. CDR3 coding DNA: TGTGCCACCAGTGTCGGTAACTATGGCTACACCTTC. This gives the protein CATSVGNYGYTF.

This rearrangement joins TRBV7-9 to TRBJ1-6; 7 positions match TRBD1. V lost 10 bases to trimming and J lost 5 bases; unmatched junction nucleotides: 8. Germline CDR1 SEHNR, CDR2 FQNEAQ (reference sequence). This CDR3 comprises 14 residues. The CDR3 DNA reads TGTGCCACCCCAGGGGGAGTTGATAATTCACCCCTCCACTTT. Translating gives CATPGGVDNSPLHF.

Worth noting for this clone: Distinct nucleotide sequences in the sample also encode this CDR3. This rearrangement joins TRBV5-1 to TRBJ2-1; D remains ambiguous. V was cut by 0 bases and J by 3 bases, with 4 bases left in between. CDR3 size: 13 residues. The germline CDR1 and CDR2 sequences are SGHRS and YFSETQ. The CDR3 bases are TGCGCCAGCAGCTTGGACGGCTACAATGAGCAGTTCTTC. This sequence encodes CASSLDGYNEQFF.

This clone was observed a few times. The chain employs TRBV7-7 and TRBJ2-2, with D tentatively TRBD1 (6 bases). V shed 1 base and J shed 7 bases, with 16 bases lying between them. The CDR3 contains 16 residues. The germline gives CDR1 SSHAT, CDR2 FNYEAQ (reference sequence). In nucleotides, the CDR3 is TGTGCCAGCAGCTTAGGACAGGAGTTAATGATCGGGGAGCTGTTTTTT. Encoded protein: CASSLGQELMIGELFF. The variable domain in full, with the rest retrieved from reference TRBV7-7 and TRBJ2-2, is GAGVSQSPRYKVTKRGQDVTLRCDPISSHATLYWYQQALGQGPEFLTYFNYEAQPDKSGLPSDRFSAERPEGSISTLTIQRTEQRDSAMYRCASSLGQELMIGELFFGEGSRLTVL.

The chain recombines TRBV7-2 with TRBJ1-2, with 7 positions matching TRBD1. This CDR3 spans 13 amino acids. Germline V gene data show CDR1 as SGHTA and CDR2 as FQGNSA. V gave up 3 bases and J gave up 8 bases; unmatched junction bases: 6. In nucleotides, the CDR3 is TGTGCCAGCAGCTTGGGACAGCTGGGAGGCTACACCTTC. The encoded protein is CASSLGQLGGYTF.

This chain connects TRBV19 to TRBJ1-1, with 9 bases aligning to TRBD1. The CDR3 has 12 residues. V lost 6 bases and J lost 11; bases outside the gene matches: 7. In germline, CDR1 is LNHDA, CDR2 SQIVND (reference sequence). CDR3 nucleotides: TGTGCCAGTAGCCAAGACAGGGGGGGTGCTTTCTTT. Translated: CASSQDRGGAFF.

This clone was seen just once. The genes are TRBV3-1 (or the pseudogene TRBV3-2) and TRBJ1-1; unclear D gene. Germline lookup yields CDR1 LGHDT and CDR2 YNNKEL (reference sequence). There are 12 residues in the CDR3. V was pared by 3 bases and J by 7 bases, with 9 bases between. In DNA, the CDR3 is TGTGCCAGCAGCCAGCGGCGAATTGAAGCTTTCTTT. This sequence encodes CASSQRRIEAFF.

The chain uses TRBV2 and TRBJ1-5, with no clear D. Trimming removed 7 bases from V and 3 bases from J, with 10 bases in between. Germline lookup yields CDR1 SNHLY and CDR2 FYNNEI. CDR3 length equals 13 residues. CDR3 sequence: CASTVNTNQPQHF. CDR3 bases: TGTGCCAGCACCGTCAACACCAATCAGCCCCAGCATTTT.

This chain joins TRBV10-3 and TRBJ2-7, with 7 bases matching TRBD2. This CDR3 has 13 residues. From germline, CDR1 is ENHRY and CDR2 SYGVKD. V shed 6 bases, J shed 5 bases, and the junction held 7 bases outside the gene matches. As DNA, the CDR3 is TGTGCCATCAGCGCGGCGGGGGTGGACGAGCAGTACTTC. Its protein product is CAISAAGVDEQYF.

The chain recombines TRBV18 with TRBJ1-5; maybe TRBD1 (5 bases). This CDR3 is built from 13 residues. Looked up from germline, CDR1 is KGHSH and CDR2 is LQKENI. Trimming removed 4 bases from V and 7 bases from J, with 11 bases in between. CDR3 sequence (DNA): TGTGCCAGCTCACAAGACAGTGGGCAGCCCCAGCATTTT. It encodes CASSQDSGQPQHF.

This chain connects TRBV19 to TRBJ1-1; TRBD1 matches at 8 bases. The V segment lost 4 bases and the J segment 1 base; nucleotides outside the gene matches: 2. CDR3 length: 14 amino acids. CDR1 is LNHDA and CDR2 is SQIVND in the germline V gene (reference sequence). This chain's CDR3 is CASSKDRENTEAFF. DNA of the CDR3: TGTGCCAGTAGTAAGGACAGGGAGAACACTGAAGCTTTCTTT.